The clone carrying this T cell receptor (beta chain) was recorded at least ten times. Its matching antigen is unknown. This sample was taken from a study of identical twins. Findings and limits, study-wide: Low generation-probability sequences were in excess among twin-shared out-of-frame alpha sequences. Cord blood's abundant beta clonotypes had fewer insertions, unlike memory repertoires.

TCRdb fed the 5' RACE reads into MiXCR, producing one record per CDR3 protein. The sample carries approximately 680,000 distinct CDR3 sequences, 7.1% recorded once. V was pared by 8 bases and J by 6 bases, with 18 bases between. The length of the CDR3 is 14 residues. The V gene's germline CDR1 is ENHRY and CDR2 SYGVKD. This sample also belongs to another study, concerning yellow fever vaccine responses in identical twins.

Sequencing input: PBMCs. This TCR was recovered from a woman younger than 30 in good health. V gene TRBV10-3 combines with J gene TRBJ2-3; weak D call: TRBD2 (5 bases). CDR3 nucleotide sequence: TGTGCCATCGAGAGTAGCGTGAATGGGGATACGCAGTATTTT. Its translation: CAIESSVNGDTQYF.